This record looks at one T cell receptor beta chain sequence and its context. The record originates from a study of blood T cell repertoires in COVID-19. Study-wide context: PBMCs, B-cell-depleted T cells, or T cells were the source of the cDNA or gDNA that made up the material.

As handled by the study authors: From reference gene primer amplification, estimates of nucleated cell counts were derived. Assay: immunoSEQ multiplex PCR; the TCRdb copy retains only in-frame clones and omits some. V, J and clone size are those of that table, while D and trimming were read from the DNA. The sample carries 240,000 or so clones, roughly 90% recorded once. J lost 5 bases, V lost 11 bases, and 7 bases had no gene match. The germline CDR1 and CDR2 sequences are LGHDT and YNNKEL (reference sequence). The CDR3 has 13 amino acids. V usage is TRBV3-1 (or the pseudogene TRBV3-2) and J usage is TRBJ2-2; TRBD2 aligns across 8 bases. Material: peripheral blood. This TCR derives from a woman between 25 and 40 years old with acute or convalescent COVID-19. In DNA, the CDR3 is TGTGCCGGGAGGACTAGCTCGACCGGGGAGCTGTTTTTT. It codes for CAGRTSSTGELFF.